This TCR beta chain was sequenced for a study of beta chain features in type 1 diabetes (dated by TCRdb to the late 2010s). Turning to the overall study: Mean age, gender distribution, total cell number and subset yield did not differ between patients and healthy donors. Across all samples, 107,917,701 sorted cells were examined, and cell number per subset correlated strongly with RNA yield. In the study, TCRB repertoires of sorted circulating CD4+ T cell subsets from recently diagnosed type 1 diabetes patients were compared with those of matched healthy donors. Regulatory and stem cell-like memory subsets were obtained from only 8 patients and about 8 healthy donors, while naive and central memory subsets were obtained from all 30 or so donors.

Results the study describes overall, beyond this receptor: Type 1 diabetes patients showed a moderate but significant shortening of TCRB CDR3 length in all four CD4+ subsets. PCR may preferentially amplify shorter templates, but because patient and control samples were amplified and corrected together, any resulting skew would affect both groups equally. Only small numbers of individuals were included in the HLA sub-analyses, which left unresolved whether HLA type had any influence on TCRB rearrangement. Naive, central memory and regulatory TCRB repertoires appeared to be more similar among patients than among healthy donors. Because cDNA was sequenced instead of genomic DNA, activated cells with high expression could be over-represented, although the groups did not differ in activation or CD3 levels. Patients with type 1 diabetes made fewer insertions and deleted more nucleotides at VDJ recombination sites, implying thymic rearrangement abnormalities.

Each donor gave one peripheral blood draw, roughly 110 mL on average, collected into heparinised tubes. Using a panel that included CD45RO, CCR7, CD25, CD127, CD95 and CD27, naive, central memory, regulatory and stem cell-like memory CD4+ T cells were sorted on a BD FACSAria II. A purity above 98% was achieved for all sorted populations. PBMCs were separated immediately by Lymphoprep density gradient centrifugation and were stained directly, without being cultured. Samples were stained and sorted in pairs, with one healthy donor and one patient per experiment, so that batch effects were minimized. This clone was detected a few times. Its antigen remains undetermined. It has no much larger one-base neighbor in the sample; base qualities were not kept. From its cysteine to its phenylalanine, the CDR3 spans 14 amino acids. The only DNA kept is the CDR3, 42 bases in frame from the first base. CDR1 is given as SNHLY and CDR2 as FYNNEI, both from the germline V gene. Relative to germline, V is 7 bases shorter and J is 0 bases shorter, with 13 bases between their ends.

The High Capacity cDNA Reverse Transcription Kit was used to reverse transcribe all of the isolated RNA, meaning that expressed TCRB transcripts were what got sequenced. Naive, central memory and regulatory T cell samples underwent deep immunoSEQ sequencing, averaging around 4 million total reads per sample. Sorted cells were lysed in RLT buffer, and RNA was extracted using DNase-treated RNeasy Micro or Mini kits according to cell number. Each cell subset was processed on its own to prevent cross-contamination, while patient and healthy donor samples were processed together. The immunoSEQ multiplex PCR was used to amplify TCRB sequences from cDNA, generating 87-bp fragments that spanned the CDR3 region. The amplicons were sequenced using the Illumina HiSeq platform. The source study handled its data this way. Synthetic template baselines were used to correct PCR bias computationally, reads within Hamming distance 2 were collapsed, and singletons that could not be merged were discarded. Reads were aligned against IMGT so that V, D and J genes, CDR3 length and insertions or deletions at six rearrangement sites could be assigned. Within each subset, clonotype counts were normalized to sorted cell number, and only after that were true diversity and Gini coefficients computed with the tcR R package. Repertoire sharing was quantified using the overlap coefficient calculated on TCRB nucleotide sequences. Out-of-frame TCRB sequences from naive cells were analyzed to stand in for the pre-selection repertoire. The immuneACCESS repertoire file appears here via TCRdb, limited to in-frame rearrangements. These files lack a portion of the clones; in checked studies, under half of the deficit traces to unresolved V genes, and the cause of the others is not known. V, J and clone size are taken as reported in that table, and D and trimming were inferred from the DNA itself. Across this sample there are some 330,000 clones, with about 10% seen only once. 0.015% to 0.02% of the sample lies in the top ten.

This TCR came from a woman aged 25 to 45 in good health. The sample consisted of naive CD4+ T cells from blood. Explained via the paper, the cell subset or site label denotes: true naive CD4+ T cells. The V and J genes are TRBV2 and TRBJ2-7, with the D gene uncertain. The bases read TGTGCCAGCACGTCCGAACTGTACTCCTACGAGCAGTACTTC. Protein translation: CASTSELYSYEQYF.